Each of the 25 T cell receptor beta chains below was sequenced from the same sample in a study of T cell changes during pregnancy in multiple sclerosis. Libraries were prepared by immunoSEQ multiplex PCR; TCRdb keeps only in-frame clonotypes and omits some of them. The sample records approximately 30,000 clones, roughly 90% being singletons. The sample consisted of CD8+ T cells from peripheral blood mononuclear cells, taken in the first trimester of pregnancy. The receptors originated from a female donor with multiple sclerosis, enrolled in a pregnancy study.

CDR3 sequence: CASSQQGNNEQYF. For the CDR3, the DNA is TGTGCCAGCAGCCAACAGGGGAACAACGAGCAGTACTTC. The chain is built from TRBV14 and TRBJ2-7, with a tentative D call TRBD1 (6 bases). Germline V gives CDR1 SGHDN, CDR2 FVKESK. V was cut by 2 bases and J by 5 bases, with 10 bases left in between. The CDR3 extends over 13 amino acids. The full variable domain, with the rest looked up from reference TRBV14 and TRBJ2-7, is EAGVTQFPSHSVIEKGQTVTLRCDPISGHDNLYWYRRVMGKEIKFLLHFVKESKQDESGMPNNRFLAERTGGTYSTLKVQPAELEDSGVYFCASSQQGNNEQYFGPGTRLTVT.

This clone appeared a few times. The V and J genes are TRBV2 and TRBJ2-7; no clear D. Germline CDR1 is SNHLY and CDR2 is FYNNEI. The CDR3 runs 12 residues. V lost 5 bases and J 3 bases, leaving 8 bases between the germline ends. In nucleotides, the CDR3 is TGTGCCAGCAGTTTTCGGTTCTACGAGCAGTACTTC. It specifies CASSFRFYEQYF. The whole variable domain, filled in from reference TRBV2 and TRBJ2-7, reads EPEVTQTPSHQVTQMGQEVILRCVPISNHLYFYWYRQILGQKVEFLVSFYNNEISEKSEIFDDQFSVERPDGSNFTLKIRSTKLEDSAMYFCASSFRFYEQYFGPGTRLTVT.

The genes are TRBV5-6 and TRBJ1-4; 7 bases fit TRBD1. The ends lost 3 bases at V and 8 bases at J; junction bases unmatched: 4. Germline values: CDR1 SGHDT, CDR2 YYEEEE. This CDR3 has 13 residues. The CDR3 region has the DNA TGTGCCAGCAGCTACACAGGGGACGAAAAACTGTTTTTT. Translated: CASSYTGDEKLFF.

The chain couples TRBV27 to TRBJ2-1; 8 nucleotides line up with TRBD2. CDR3 size: 16 residues. Germline V gene lookup returns CDR1 MNHEY and CDR2 SMNVEV (reference sequence). Trimming cost V 2 bases and J 10 bases; bases outside gene matches: 13. CDR3 in amino acids: CASSLNLGLGFVEQFF. The CDR3 DNA sequence: TGTGCCAGCAGTTTAAATTTGGGACTAGGTTTTGTAGAGCAGTTCTTC.

This clone is labeled medium-sized. The chain has TRBV6-4 and TRBJ2-1, with 8 bases matching TRBD2. The V and J ends lost 4 bases and 6 bases, in that order; junction bases with no gene match: 5. The CDR3 has 14 residues. Looked up from germline, CDR1 is MRHNA and CDR2 is SNTAGT. CDR3 region: CASSARGEGNEQFF. The CDR3 nucleotides read TGTGCCAGCAGTGCGCGGGGGGAAGGCAATGAGCAGTTCTTC.

The chain couples TRBV6-1 to TRBJ2-5; TRBD2 is a possible D gene (5 bases). This CDR3 region has 15 residues. In germline, CDR1 is MNHNS, CDR2 SASEGT. The V gene lost 2 bases and the J gene lost 5 bases, with 15 bases spanning the gap. The CDR3 loop is CASSEKVGGGETQYF. CDR3 in DNA: TGTGCCAGCAGTGAAAAAGTTGGAGGTGGGGAGACCCAGTACTTC.

V usage is TRBV5-4 and J usage is TRBJ2-7; 10 bases map to TRBD1. In germline, CDR1 is SGHNT, CDR2 YYREEE (reference sequence). V was pared by 4 bases and J by 5 bases, with 6 bases of the junction left unmatched. This CDR3 has 14 amino acids. In nucleotides, the CDR3 is TGTGCCAGCAGCGGGGACAGGGGAGTCCACGAGCAGTACTTC. Translating gives CASSGDRGVHEQYF.

The count of this clone is one. This chain links TRBV19 with TRBJ2-2, with 9 bases lining up with TRBD1. The CDR3 loop spans 15 amino acids. After removal of 6 bases from V and 3 bases from J, the junction contained 5 bases not matched to a gene. Germline V gene sequence: CDR1 LNHDA, CDR2 SQIVND (reference sequence). The CDR3 DNA reads TGTGCCAGTAGCCGGGACAGGGAGGACACCGGGGAGCTGTTTTTT. Translating it yields CASSRDREDTGELFF.

This chain connects TRBV4-1 to TRBJ2-7; D might be TRBD2 (5 bases). Trimming stripped 0 bases from V and 1 base from J, with 10 bases between. Germline lookup yields CDR1 MGHRA and CDR2 YSYEKL. The CDR3 length is 15 residues. CDR3 sequence reads: CASSQDVSGSYEQYF. The DNA for the CDR3 is TGCGCCAGCAGCCAAGACGTATCGGGGTCCTACGAGCAGTACTTC.

The rearrangement links TRBV7-9 to TRBJ2-7, with 8 positions matching TRBD1. Germline V gene sequence: CDR1 SEHNR, CDR2 FQNEAQ (reference sequence). There are 13 residues in the CDR3. After removal of 5 bases from V and 5 bases from J, the junction contained 5 bases not matched to a gene. The CDR3 DNA follows: TGTGCCAGCAGCCCAGGGGGCAGGGACGAGCAGTACTTC. Its translation is CASSPGGRDEQYF.

This chain connects TRBV5-6 to TRBJ2-1; no reliable D call. Germline V gives CDR1 SGHDT, CDR2 YYEEEE. The CDR3 length is 12 residues. V was cut by 3 bases and J by 7 bases, with 8 bases left in between. This chain's CDR3 is CASSSPRNEQFF. CDR3 bases: TGTGCCAGCAGCTCCCCTAGGAATGAGCAGTTCTTC. Full variable domain (remainder filled in from reference TRBV5-6 and TRBJ2-1): DAGVTQSPTHLIKTRGQQVTLRCSPKSGHDTVSWYQQALGQGPQFIFQYYEEEERQRGNFPDRFSGHQFPNYSSELNVNALLLGDSALYLCASSSPRNEQFFGPGTRLTVL.

The CDR3 reads CASSEGAASKNIQYF. CDR3 in DNA: TGTGCCAGCAGCGAAGGGGCCGCGTCCAAAAACATTCAGTACTTC. The chain is built from TRBV7-9 and TRBJ2-4; TRBD1 is a possible D gene (5 bases). The V and J ends lost 5 bases and 2 bases respectively, with 13 bases between them. CDR1 and CDR2 (germline): SEHNR, FQNEAQ (reference sequence). The CDR3 loop spans 15 amino acids. The complete variable domain, with remaining parts taken from reference TRBV7-9 and TRBJ2-4, reads DTGVSQNPRHKITKRGQNVTFRCDPISEHNRLYWYRQTLGQGPEFLTYFQNEAQLEKSRLLSDRFSAERPKGSFSTLEIQRTEQGDSAMYLCASSEGAASKNIQYFGAGTRLSVL.

The gene calls are TRBV28 and TRBJ1-3, with a possible D match to TRBD1 (5 bases). The germline CDR1 and CDR2 sequences are MDHEN and SYDVKM. Trimming stripped 1 base from V and 3 bases from J, with 7 bases between. The CDR3 contains 14 residues. The CDR3 DNA reads as TGTGCCAGCAGTTTATTGGGGCGTGGAAACACCATATATTTT. Amino acids: CASSLLGRGNTIYF.

The chain combines TRBV1 with TRBJ2-2; TRBD1 is the table's D call and was not checked against the DNA. TRBV1 is deemed a pseudogene. The CDR3 loop spans 15 amino acids. CDR3 coding DNA: TGCACCAGCAGCCAAGATAAGGGGGAACACCGGGGAGCTGTTTTT. Encoded protein: CTSSQDKGEHRGAVF.

The rearrangement links TRBV30 to TRBJ2-1, with D possibly being TRBD2 (5 bases). CDR1 is GTSNPN and CDR2 is SVGIG in the germline V gene (reference sequence). Between the trimmed V and J ends, which lost 8 bases and 6 bases, there was a span of 14 bases. This CDR3 has 12 amino acids. The CDR3 sequence is CAQMDFGNEQFF. The CDR3, as DNA: TGTGCCCAAATGGACTTCGGCAATGAGCAGTTCTTC.

The chain is built from TRBV7-9 and TRBJ2-1; 10 bases agree with TRBD2. This CDR3 has 17 residues. Germline CDR1 is SEHNR and CDR2 is FQNEAQ (reference sequence). The V segment lost 1 base and the J segment 7 bases; nucleotides outside the gene matches: 10. The DNA for the CDR3 is TGTGCCAGCAGCTTAGTTAGCGGGAGGTCGCACCGTAATGAGCAGTTCTTC. This gives the protein CASSLVSGRSHRNEQFF.

The chain joins TRBV10-3 to TRBJ2-7; TRBD2 aligns across 8 bases. The CDR3 loop spans 15 amino acids. Germline V gene lookup returns CDR1 ENHRY and CDR2 SYGVKD. With V trimmed by 0 bases and J by 4 bases, 5 bases remained unmatched. The CDR3 DNA reads as TGTGCCATCAGTGAGTCGACGGGAGGGTTGTACGAGCAGTACTTC. Its protein product is CAISESTGGLYEQYF.

The chain uses TRBV29-1 and TRBJ2-3; 7 bases fit TRBD1. This CDR3 spans 12 amino acids. Germline assignment: CDR1 SQVTM and CDR2 ANQGSEA. V lost 7 bases and J lost 5; bases outside the gene matches: 6. This CDR3 reads CSAVTGIDTQYF. As DNA, the CDR3 is TGCAGCGCTGTGACAGGGATAGATACGCAGTATTTT.

This chain links TRBV6-6 with TRBJ2-7; TRBD1 might be the D (6 bases). The CDR3 covers 14 residues. Germline V gene data show CDR1 as MNHNY and CDR2 as SVGAGI (reference sequence). V lost 3 bases and J lost 2, with 11 bases in between. The CDR3 DNA sequence: TGTGCCAGCAGTTATGGGTCAGGGGCCTACGAGCAGTACTTC. Translation gives CASSYGSGAYEQYF.

The rearrangement joins TRBV5-6 to TRBJ1-1; TRBD1 is a possible D gene (5 bases). This CDR3 is 18 amino acids long. Germline V gene sequence: CDR1 SGHDT, CDR2 YYEEEE. V was trimmed by 0 bases and J by 1 base, leaving 19 bases between them. DNA for the CDR3: TGTGCCAGCAGCTTGGCCTTTTCTTCGGGGGTCCAGAACACTGAAGCTTTCTTT. This gives the protein CASSLAFSSGVQNTEAFF.

This chain connects TRBV7-9 to TRBJ2-1, with a weak D call TRBD1 (8 bases). The CDR3 consists of 16 residues. Germline-derived CDR1 and CDR2 are SEHNR and FQNEAQ (reference sequence). The V end lost 5 bases, the J end lost 3 bases, and 17 bases lay between the germline ends. The CDR3 reads CASSPQQGGFYNEQFF. The CDR3 DNA reads as TGTGCCAGCAGCCCACAACAGGGGGGGTTCTACAATGAGCAGTTCTTC.

The rearrangement joins TRBV7-2 to TRBJ1-2; 10 nucleotides align to TRBD1. The CDR3 has 15 amino acids. V gave up 4 bases and J gave up 3 bases; unmatched junction bases: 5. From germline, CDR1 is SGHTA and CDR2 FQGNSA. The CDR3 loop is CASSYDRGQDYGYTF. The DNA of the CDR3 is TGTGCCAGCAGCTATGACAGGGGGCAGGACTATGGCTACACCTTC.

V gene TRBV27 combines with J gene TRBJ1-2; TRBD1 matches 7 bases. The germline V gene has CDR1 MNHEY and CDR2 SMNVEV (reference sequence). The CDR3 extends over 13 amino acids. The trim removed 0 bases at V and 5 bases at J, leaving 0 bases unmatched. CDR3 nucleotides: TGTGCCAGCAGTTTATCGACAGGGTATGGCTACACCTTC. It codes for CASSLSTGYGYTF.

This clone was found once. This chain joins TRBV11-1 and TRBJ2-7, with D possibly being TRBD2 (6 bases). Germline CDR1 and CDR2: SGHAT and FQDESV (reference sequence). Trimming removed 3 bases from V and 0 bases from J, with 24 bases in between. The CDR3 covers 19 residues. The CDR3 sequence is CASSFLPVWAEGSSYEQYF. The CDR3 DNA reads TGTGCCAGCAGCTTCCTCCCGGTTTGGGCGGAGGGAAGCTCCTACGAGCAGTACTTC.

The chain combines TRBV28 with TRBJ1-5; TRBD1 aligns across 9 bases. Germline assignment: CDR1 MDHEN and CDR2 SYDVKM. The ends lost 5 bases at V and 5 bases at J; junction bases unmatched: 7. The CDR3 length is 15 residues. This CDR3 reads CASSLDRGMDQPQHF. CDR3 nucleotide sequence: TGTGCCAGCAGTCTAGACAGGGGGATGGATCAGCCCCAGCATTTT.